The 2 T cell receptor beta chains listed next were all sequenced from one sample in a study of immune evolution from preneoplasia to lung adenocarcinoma. Some clones are missing from TCRdb's copy, which holds only in-frame ones; the method was immunoSEQ multiplex PCR. This sample carries roughly 11,000 clones, over 70% of them seen once, and the ten largest clones take about 4.2%. Specimen: FFPE minimally invasive lung adenocarcinoma tissue. The source is a person aged 60 to 80 with lung adenocarcinoma.

The rearrangement uses TRBV29-1 and TRBJ1-2, with D unresolved. The CDR3 contains 12 residues. Per germline, CDR1 SQVTM and CDR2 ANQGSEA. V dropped 2 bases and J dropped 8 bases, with 12 bases sitting between them. For the CDR3, the DNA is TGCAGCGTTGAAACAACGGCCAAGGGCTACACCTTC. Encoded protein: CSVETTAKGYTF.

The V call is TRBV5-1, the J call TRBJ2-1; 8 bases fit TRBD2. The J segment lost 3 bases and the V segment lost 2 bases, leaving 1 base of the junction unmatched. Germline CDR1 and CDR2: SGHRS and YFSETQ. The CDR3 is made up of 14 amino acids. CDR3 DNA sequence: TGCGCCAGCAGCTTCCGGGGGGGCTACAATGAGCAGTTCTTC. It is translated as CASSFRGGYNEQFF. Combining the CDR3 with reference TRBV5-1 and TRBJ2-1 gives the whole variable domain KAGVTQTPRYLIKTRGQQVTLSCSPISGHRSVSWYQQTPGQGLQFLFEYFSETQRNKGNFPGRFSGRQFSNSRSEMNVSTLELGDSALYLCASSFRGGYNEQFFGPGTRLTVL.